The present TCR beta chain was sequenced within a study of somatic mutations in cytotoxic T cells in rheumatoid arthritis. General study results and limits: Per patient, the largest CD8+ clone was found to exceed 20% of CD8+ cells in about an eighth of the roughly 65 cases. Greater age accompanied higher CD8+ clonality in rheumatoid arthritis patients, a pattern that was absent in healthy controls. Rheumatoid arthritis patients were compared with age-matched healthy controls, and their CD8+ T-cell clonality did not differ significantly.

Sequencing was performed with immunoSEQ multiplex PCR; in TCRdb, only in-frame clones are kept and a portion is missing. The sample records 23,000 or so clones, more than 80% being singletons. V gave up 4 bases and J gave up 2 bases, with 8 bases separating them. The CDR3 length is 13 residues. From germline, CDR1 is SQVTM and CDR2 ANQGSEA. Details on this clone: The antigen is unknown.

Positively selected by magnetic beads, CD4+ and CD8+ cells were purity-checked by flow cytometry. The source material was CD8+ T cells sorted from blood. This chain links TRBV29-1 with TRBJ2-2, with D unclear. This TCR derives from an adult with rheumatoid arthritis. Here the CDR3 DNA reads TGCAGCGTTGTCGGTCCAAACACCGGGGAGCTGTTTTTT. Residues: CSVVGPNTGELFF.